A single sample is the source of the 23 T cell receptor beta chains below, sequenced in a study of blood T cell repertoires in COVID-19. Repertoires were generated with immunoSEQ multiplex PCR, while TCRdb's copy carries only in-frame clones and drops some. This table holds 200,000 to 250,000 clones, 88% found once. The sequenced sample consisted of PBMCs or T cells enriched from blood (not recorded which). Receptor source: a woman aged 25 to 39 who had recovered from COVID-19.

This clone was detected once. A junction boundary mismatches the germline segment, possibly from a read error. This chain connects TRBV7-9 to TRBJ1-3; D gene unclear. The CDR3 length is 15 residues. Germline-derived CDR1 and CDR2 are SEHNR and FQNEAQ (reference sequence). The CDR3 region is CASTLARGSEDTIYF. The CDR3 nucleotides are TGTGCCAGCACCTTAGCACGAGGCAGTGAGGACACCATATATTTT.

This sequence joins TRBV9 and TRBJ1-2; 10 bases align to TRBD1. The CDR3 consists of 15 residues. Unmatched junction bases numbered 3, after V lost 3 bases and J lost 1 base. Germline loops: CDR1 SGDLS, CDR2 YYNGEE. Here the CDR3 reads CASSGGQGYNYGYTF. CDR3 DNA: TGTGCCAGCAGCGGGGGACAGGGGTATAACTATGGCTACACCTTC.

CDR3 sequence reads: CASSIGTGNSPLHF. The CDR3 DNA follows: TGTGCCAGCAGCATTGGGACAGGGAATTCACCCCTCCACTTT. The chain has TRBV21-1 and TRBJ1-6; TRBD1 is the table's D call, not checked against the DNA. TRBV21-1 is reported as a pseudogene. CDR3 length equals 14 residues.

J is TRBJ1-4 and V is TRBV5-4, with TRBD1 matching 9 bases. The CDR3 runs to 16 residues. Germline CDR1 reads SGHNT; CDR2 reads YYREEE (reference sequence). V lost 2 bases and J lost 5; bases outside the gene matches: 7. Here the CDR3 DNA reads TGTGCCAGCAGCTTTGGCGGGACAGGGCCAAATGAAAAACTGTTTTTT. Encoded protein: CASSFGGTGPNEKLFF. The entire variable domain, with the rest obtained from reference TRBV5-4 and TRBJ1-4, is as follows: ETGVTQSPTHLIKTRGQQVTLRCSSQSGHNTVSWYQQALGQGPQFIFQYYREEENGRGNFPPRFSGLQFPNYSSELNVNALELDDSALYLCASSFGGTGPNEKLFFGSGTQLSVL.

There are a few counts of this clone. V gene TRBV5-6 combines with J gene TRBJ2-5, with 13 bases that match TRBD2. Germline trimming cut 4 bases from V and 2 bases from J; bases unmatched to any gene: 11. In germline, CDR1 is SGHDT, CDR2 YYEEEE. CDR3 length equals 18 residues. The CDR3 loop reads CASSVEGLAGAIQETQYF. The CDR3 region has the DNA TGTGCCAGCAGCGTGGAAGGACTAGCGGGGGCAATACAAGAGACCCAGTACTTC.

V usage is TRBV19 and J usage is TRBJ2-1; the match to TRBD2 covers 8 bases. This CDR3 has 15 residues. The V and J ends lost 7 bases and 3 bases, in that order; junction bases with no gene match: 8. CDR1 and CDR2 from the germline V gene are LNHDA and SQIVND (reference sequence). The CDR3 reads CASNGAGGYYNEQFF. The CDR3, as DNA: TGTGCCAGTAATGGGGCGGGGGGCTACTACAATGAGCAGTTCTTC.

The chain combines TRBV18 with TRBJ2-1; 9 bases match TRBD1. CDR3 length: 15 residues. V lost 3 bases and J lost 6; bases outside the gene matches: 6. Germline V gene lookup returns CDR1 KGHSH and CDR2 LQKENI. The CDR3 loop reads CASSPGQGSANEQFF. CDR3 coding DNA: TGTGCCAGCTCACCGGGACAGGGTTCGGCCAATGAGCAGTTCTTC. Full variable domain (rest looked up from reference TRBV18 and TRBJ2-1): NAGVMQNPRHLVRRRGQEARLRCSPMKGHSHVYWYRQLPEEGLKFMVYLQKENIIDESGMPKERFSAEFPKEGPSILRIQQVVRGDSAAYFCASSPGQGSANEQFFGPGTRLTVL.

This rearrangement joins TRBV9 to TRBJ1-5; D is unclear. V gave up 4 bases and J gave up 0 bases, with 5 bases separating them. There are 13 residues in the CDR3. Germline V CDR1 and CDR2: SGDLS, YYNGEE. CDR3 sequence (DNA): TGTGCCAGCAGCCGAGATAGCAATCAGCCCCAGCATTTT. It specifies CASSRDSNQPQHF.

This clone was picked up one time. The chain combines TRBV15 with TRBJ2-5; 7 positions match TRBD1. This CDR3 spans 13 amino acids. Germline trimming cut 5 bases from V and 4 bases from J; bases unmatched to any gene: 4. Germline V CDR1 and CDR2: LNHNV, YYDKDF (reference sequence). The CDR3 coding sequence is TGTGCCACCAGCCCACACAGGGGAGAGACCCAGTACTTC. Translated: CATSPHRGETQYF.

Concerning this clone: One junction end does not reproduce the germline sequence, and a read error may be involved. This chain uses TRBV3-1 (or the pseudogene TRBV3-2) with TRBJ1-2; no clear D gene. CDR3 size: 15 residues. In germline, CDR1 is LGHDT, CDR2 YNNKEL (reference sequence). DNA of the CDR3: TGTGCCAGCAGCCAAGGTTCGGGTCCTAACCATGGCTACACCTTC. This encodes CASSQGSGPNHGYTF.

J is TRBJ1-2 and V is TRBV15, with a possible D match to TRBD1 (5 bases). The V gene lost 7 bases and the J gene lost 0 bases, with 15 bases spanning the gap. This CDR3 contains 15 residues. Germline V CDR1 and CDR2: LNHNV, YYDKDF (reference sequence). For the CDR3, the DNA is TGTGCCACCAAGGTCGGACAACACACTAACTATGGCTACACCTTC. It yields the protein CATKVGQHTNYGYTF.

The rearrangement joins TRBV9 to TRBJ1-2; weak D call: TRBD1 (6 bases). The germline CDR1 and CDR2 sequences are SGDLS and YYNGEE. The CDR3 contains 16 residues. Trimming shortened V by 3 bases and J by 6 bases, and 21 bases separated the two germline ends. CDR3 sequence: CASSGKQGRAEDGYTF. DNA of the CDR3: TGTGCCAGCAGCGGTAAACAGGGCCGAGCGGAGGATGGCTACACCTTC. The full variable domain, rest sourced from reference TRBV9 and TRBJ1-2, is DSGVTQTPKHLITATGQRVTLRCSPRSGDLSVYWYQQSLDQGLQFLIQYYNGEERAKGNILERFSAQQFPDLHSELNLSSLELGDSALYFCASSGKQGRAEDGYTFGSGTRLTVV.

The V call is TRBV7-9, the J call TRBJ1-1, with 12 bases lining up with TRBD1. The CDR3 consists of 17 residues. Germline V gene lookup returns CDR1 SEHNR and CDR2 FQNEAQ (reference sequence). V trimming: 2 bases; J trimming: 2 bases; junction bases outside the gene matches: 6. The CDR3 spells CASSLLAGTGGNTEAFF. CDR3 in DNA: TGTGCCAGCAGCTTACTCGCCGGGACAGGGGGCAACACTGAAGCTTTCTTT.

This chain connects TRBV6-1 to TRBJ2-6; D possibly corresponds to TRBD1 (5 bases). The CDR3 consists of 15 residues. Between the trimmed V and J ends, which lost 3 bases and 1 base, there was a span of 7 bases. CDR1 MNHNS and CDR2 SASEGT come from the germline V gene. The CDR3 DNA is TGTGCCAGCAGTGACAGGGTTTCTGGGGCCAACGTCCTGACTTTC. The encoded protein is CASSDRVSGANVLTF.

The V and J genes are TRBV3-1 (or the pseudogene TRBV3-2) and TRBJ1-4, with a tentative D call TRBD1 (6 bases). Trimming removed 4 bases from V and 5 bases from J, with 14 bases in between. This CDR3 has 15 amino acids. Germline CDR1 is LGHDT and CDR2 is YNNKEL (reference sequence). This chain's CDR3 is CASSPYGTPNEKLFF. Here the CDR3 DNA reads TGTGCCAGCAGCCCCTACGGGACACCCAATGAAAAACTGTTTTTT.

The chain joins TRBV5-1 to TRBJ2-2; 11 bases are shared with TRBD1. The length of the CDR3 is 15 residues. Germline CDR1 reads SGHRS; CDR2 reads YFSETQ. V was pared by 3 bases and J by 7 bases, with 5 bases of the junction left unmatched. The CDR3 loop reads CASSWDRGSSGELFF. The CDR3 DNA sequence: TGCGCCAGCAGCTGGGACAGGGGGTCGAGCGGGGAGCTGTTTTTT.

The chain has TRBV6-2 or TRBV6-3 and TRBJ2-1, with TRBD2 identical over 7 bases. CDR1 is MNHEY and CDR2 is SVGEGT in the germline V gene. V was clipped by 1 base and J by 9 bases; unmatched bases: 12. The CDR3 runs to 16 residues. CDR3 DNA: TGTGCCAGCAGTTACTGGGAGGGGACCCCCTTCGCTGAGCAGTTCTTC. This translates into CASSYWEGTPFAEQFF.

This clone was recorded a few times. The chain links TRBV5-5 to TRBJ1-2; no clear D gene. Germline-derived CDR1 and CDR2 are SGHKS and YYEKEE (reference sequence). The CDR3 consists of 14 residues. Trimming left V 2 bases short and J 4 bases short, with 12 bases between. The CDR3 sequence is CASSLGRPFYGYTF. The DNA of the CDR3 is TGTGCCAGCAGCTTAGGGAGGCCCTTCTATGGCTACACCTTC. Full variable domain (rest looked up from reference TRBV5-5 and TRBJ1-2): DAGVTQSPTHLIKTRGQQVTLRCSPISGHKSVSWYQQVLGQGPQFIFQYYEKEERGRGNFPDRFSARQFPNYSSELNVNALLLGDSALYLCASSLGRPFYGYTFGSGTRLTVV.

V is TRBV7-2 and J is TRBJ2-7; maybe TRBD1 (5 bases). The CDR3 length is 14 residues. Germline assignment: CDR1 SGHTA and CDR2 FQGNSA. V was clipped by 5 bases and J by 0 bases, with 11 bases between them. The CDR3 DNA is TGTGCCAGCAGCCTTACAGGATTCTCCTACGAGCAGTACTTC. Translated: CASSLTGFSYEQYF.

The V and J genes are TRBV9 and TRBJ2-7, with D perhaps matching TRBD2 (6 bases). Trimming removed 3 bases from V and 0 bases from J, with 13 bases in between. In germline, CDR1 is SGDLS, CDR2 YYNGEE. The CDR3 length is 15 residues. CDR3 residues: CASSAEGSLSYEQYF. For the CDR3, the DNA is TGTGCCAGCAGCGCGGAGGGTTCCCTCTCCTACGAGCAGTACTTC.

The rearrangement joins TRBV7-9 to TRBJ1-1; D perhaps matches TRBD1 (5 bases). The CDR3 has 15 amino acids. Germline lookup yields CDR1 SEHNR and CDR2 FQNEAQ (reference sequence). The germline V and J ends were trimmed by 5 bases and 0 bases, with 13 bases remaining between them. The CDR3 sequence is CASSKAGTMNTEAFF. Here the CDR3 DNA reads TGTGCCAGCAGCAAGGCCGGGACTATGAACACTGAAGCTTTCTTT. The whole variable domain, filled in from reference TRBV7-9 and TRBJ1-1, reads DTGVSQNPRHKITKRGQNVTFRCDPISEHNRLYWYRQTLGQGPEFLTYFQNEAQLEKSRLLSDRFSAERPKGSFSTLEIQRTEQGDSAMYLCASSKAGTMNTEAFFGQGTRLTVV.

This chain connects TRBV9 to TRBJ1-2, with a possible D match to TRBD1 (6 bases). The CDR3 totals 14 residues. V was clipped by 0 bases and J by 4 bases, with 10 bases between them. Germline-derived CDR1 and CDR2 are SGDLS and YYNGEE. In nucleotides, the CDR3 is TGTGCCAGCAGCGTAGGACAGGCCGGCTATGGCTACACCTTC. It yields the protein CASSVGQAGYGYTF.

V usage is TRBV3-1 (or the pseudogene TRBV3-2) and J usage is TRBJ2-3, with 8 bases lining up with TRBD2. Losses at the gene ends were 0 bases for V and 2 bases for J; bases not matched to a gene: 10. Germline assignment: CDR1 LGHDT and CDR2 YNNKEL (reference sequence). CDR3 size: 18 residues. As DNA, the CDR3 is TGTGCCAGCAGCCAAGATCTCGGGGGGGCATTTAACACAGATACGCAGTATTTT. Translated: CASSQDLGGAFNTDTQYF.